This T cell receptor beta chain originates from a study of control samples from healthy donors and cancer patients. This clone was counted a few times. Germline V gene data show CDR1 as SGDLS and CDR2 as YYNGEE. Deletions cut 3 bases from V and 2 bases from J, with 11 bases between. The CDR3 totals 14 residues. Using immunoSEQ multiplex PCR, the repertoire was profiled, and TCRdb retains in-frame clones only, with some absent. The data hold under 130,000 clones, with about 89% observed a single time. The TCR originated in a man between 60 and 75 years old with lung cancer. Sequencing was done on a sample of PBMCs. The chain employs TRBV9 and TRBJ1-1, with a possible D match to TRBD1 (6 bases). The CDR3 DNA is TGTGCCAGCAGCGGTATACAGGGCAACACTGAAGCTTTCTTT. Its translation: CASSGIQGNTEAFF.